The T cell receptor (beta chain) described here comes from a study of blood T cells in healthy people across ages. Study results and caveats: Samples with more naive T cells showed higher observed beta diversity.

As concerns this clonotype: Antigen: not known.

The V gene's germline CDR1 is KGHSH and CDR2 LQKENI. The CDR3 spans 14 residues. V was cut by 6 bases and J by 6 bases, with 15 bases left in between. The authors ran a second PCR of 7 to 11 cycles using a sample-barcoded 5' primer and a J-beta primer mix. Every single cDNA molecule received a tag from a template-switch adaptor with 12 random nucleotides. Each CDR3 protein gets one entry after TCRdb re-called the 5' RACE reads with MiXCR. Of 1.5 million or so distinct CDR3 sequences in the sample, roughly 45% were seen once. Sequencing was performed on blood. This sequence originates from a woman aged 18-29 years in good health. V gene TRBV18 combines with J gene TRBJ2-1, with a weak D call TRBD2 (5 bases). The CDR3 DNA reads as TGTGCCAGCTCCGGGAACAGCCTCGGCAATGAGCAGTTCTTC. Translating gives CASSGNSLGNEQFF.